This T cell receptor beta chain is drawn from a study of circulating and synovial CD4+ cells in juvenile arthritis (dated by TCRdb to 2013 to 2016). Regarding the complete study: Within each patient, the study compared the TCRbeta CDR3 repertoires of three groups: circulating HLA-DR+ CD4 T cells, bulk blood CD4 T cells, and synovial CD4 T cells. Repertoire sequencing was performed with the aim of confirming enrichment of synovial clonotypes in a circulating synovial-like CD4 T cell subset.

Study-wide conclusions, independent of this receptor: Because T cell genome counts differed by at least an order of magnitude between CPL and bulk blood CD4 samples, sample-size effects were addressed. The difference between circulating pathogenic-like lymphocytes and bulk blood T cells was not detected by traditional Vbeta family usage analysis. Circulating pathogenic-like lymphocytes clustered together with synovial T cells, and compared with bulk blood, the circulating pathogenic-like lymphocytes shared a substantially higher fraction of CDR3 sequences with synovium. Compared with bulk blood CD4 repertoires, both the synovial and the circulating pathogenic-like lymphocyte repertoires were less diverse, and some CPL samples were as oligoclonal as synovium. Overlap with synovium increased with sequencing depth, so measured shared-clonotype fractions likely underestimated the full repertoire overlap.

The sequenced samples came from patients who had active juvenile idiopathic arthritis. Cells were sorted right after thawing, and dead cells were excluded with Live/Dead Fixable Near-IR Stain. V lost 2 bases and J lost 3 bases, and the count of bases not matched to a germline gene is 2. In the germline V gene, CDR1 corresponds to SGHVS and CDR2 to FQNEAQ. The CDR3 contains 15 residues, cysteine and phenylalanine counted. CDR3 DNA is the only sequence kept; it has 45 bases, read in frame from the first base. The library relied on the immunoSEQ multiplex PCR assay. TCRbeta CDR3 sequencing was carried out by an external provider as a commercial service. The authors' analysis ran thus. Productive nucleotide sequences and amino acid sequences obtained through in silico translation were used in the analyses. Diversity was measured with Renyi entropy across alpha values, using the median of 200 repeated subsamples to equalise sample size. Pairwise repertoire distance was calculated as one minus the Chao-modified Jaccard index to correct for under-sampling and was used for clustering. Frequency-weighted overlap with synovial clonotypes was calculated over 200 sample sizes with 200 draws without replacement at each size, and the overlap was reported at the size of the smaller sample. Here the immuneACCESS table is served through TCRdb, limited to in-frame sequences with V and J called. Missing clones are a known gap in these copies; in checked studies unresolved V genes cover under half, and the rest lacks a known reason. The V and J calls and the clone size are those of that table, but D and trimming were determined from the DNA. This sample holds approximately 16,000 clones; roughly 89% were observed only once. In total, the top ten clones hold 0.73% of the sample.

As concerns this clone: The antigen it binds to is not known. Nothing much larger sits one base from this clone, and base qualities are not available.

This clonotype originated in a human donor with juvenile idiopathic arthritis. Recombination connected TRBV7-8 to TRBJ2-5; 11 junctional bases match TRBD2. What was sequenced was CD4+ T cells from blood. The CDR3 sequence is CASSLYSGGEETQYF. The DNA sequence follows: TGTGCCAGCAGCTTATATAGCGGGGGGGAAGAGACCCAGTACTTC. The CDR3, completed at both ends by the reference TRBV7-8 and TRBJ2-5 genes, gives the full variable domain GAGVSQSPRYKVAKRGQDVALRCDPISGHVSLFWYQQALGQGPEFLTYFQNEAQLDKSGLPSDRFFAERPEGSVSTLKIQRTQQEDSAVYLCASSLYSGGEETQYFGPGTRLLVL.